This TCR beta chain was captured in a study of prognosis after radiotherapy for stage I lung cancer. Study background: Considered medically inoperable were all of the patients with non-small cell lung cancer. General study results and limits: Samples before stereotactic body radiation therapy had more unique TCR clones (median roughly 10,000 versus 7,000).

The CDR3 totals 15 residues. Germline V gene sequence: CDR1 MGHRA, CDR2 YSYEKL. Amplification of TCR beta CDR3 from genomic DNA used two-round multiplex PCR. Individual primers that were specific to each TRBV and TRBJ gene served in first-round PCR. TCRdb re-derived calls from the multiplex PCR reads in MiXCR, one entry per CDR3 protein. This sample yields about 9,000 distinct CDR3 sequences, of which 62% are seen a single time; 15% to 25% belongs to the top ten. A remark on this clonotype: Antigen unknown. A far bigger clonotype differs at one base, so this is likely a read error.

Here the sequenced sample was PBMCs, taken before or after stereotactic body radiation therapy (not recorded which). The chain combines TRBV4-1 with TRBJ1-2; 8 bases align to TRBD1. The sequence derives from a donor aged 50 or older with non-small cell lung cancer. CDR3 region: CASSQERQGPYGHTF. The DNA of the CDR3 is TGTGCCAGCAGCCAAGAACGACAGGGGCCTTATGGCCACACCTTC.